Included here is one T cell receptor beta chain sequence, with context. The CDR3 has 15 amino acids. Germline CDR1 is SNHLY and CDR2 is FYNNEI. The germline V and J ends were trimmed by 1 base and 7 bases, with 11 bases remaining between them. The protocol was immunoSEQ multiplex PCR, while the TCRdb copy is restricted to in-frame clones and leaves out a portion. The table records approximately 53,000 clones, about 93% of them present only once. This sample stems from a study of T cell changes during pregnancy in multiple sclerosis. This rearrangement joins TRBV2 to TRBJ1-6; no reliable D call. Material: CD4+ T cells from peripheral blood mononuclear cells, obtained in the second trimester of pregnancy. This clonotype was sampled from a female donor with multiple sclerosis, enrolled in a pregnancy study. In DNA form, the CDR3 reads TGTGCCAGCAGTGAAGGCAGGCTCCGGAATTCACCCCTCCACTTT. Translation: CASSEGRLRNSPLHF.